This TCR beta chain was retrieved from a study of CD8 T cells in ankylosing spondylitis. TCRdb passed the 5' RACE reads through MiXCR, listing each CDR3 protein once. The top ten hold 12% of the sample, which has 130,000 or so distinct CDR3 sequences, roughly 6.6% seen once. Germline V gene data show CDR1 as DFQATT and CDR2 as SNEGSKA (reference sequence). J lost 1 base, V lost 7 bases, and 11 bases had no gene match. The CDR3 spans 15 residues. The sample holds many counts of this clonotype. The specimen sequenced was blood, either unsorted or a sorted T cell fraction (not recorded which). The chain links TRBV20-1 to TRBJ2-3; 7 bases line up with TRBD2. This receptor was taken from a male donor with ankylosing spondylitis or in good health (not recorded which). CDR3 sequence reads: CSGRVPREGTDTQYF. As DNA, the CDR3 is TGCAGTGGGCGGGTCCCACGGGAGGGCACAGATACGCAGTATTTT.